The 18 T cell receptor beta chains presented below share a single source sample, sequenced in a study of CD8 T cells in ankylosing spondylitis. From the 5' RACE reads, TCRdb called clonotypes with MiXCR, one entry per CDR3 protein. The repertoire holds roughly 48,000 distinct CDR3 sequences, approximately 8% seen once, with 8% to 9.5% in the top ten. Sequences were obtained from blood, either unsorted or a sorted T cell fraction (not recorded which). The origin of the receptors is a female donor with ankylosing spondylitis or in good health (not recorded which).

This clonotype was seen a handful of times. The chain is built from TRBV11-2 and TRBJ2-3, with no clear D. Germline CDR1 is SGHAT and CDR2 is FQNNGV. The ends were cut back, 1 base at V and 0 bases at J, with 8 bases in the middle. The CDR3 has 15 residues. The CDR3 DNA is TGTGCCAGCAGCTTAGCCCCGGTTAGCACAGATACGCAGTATTTT. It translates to CASSLAPVSTDTQYF.

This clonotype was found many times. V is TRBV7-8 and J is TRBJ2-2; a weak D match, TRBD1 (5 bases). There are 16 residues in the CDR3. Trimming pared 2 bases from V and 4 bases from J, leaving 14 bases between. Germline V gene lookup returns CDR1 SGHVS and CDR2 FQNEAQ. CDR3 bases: TGTGCCAGCAGCTTAATACCCAGGGCGTCCACCGGGGAGCTGTTTTTT. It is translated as CASSLIPRASTGELFF.

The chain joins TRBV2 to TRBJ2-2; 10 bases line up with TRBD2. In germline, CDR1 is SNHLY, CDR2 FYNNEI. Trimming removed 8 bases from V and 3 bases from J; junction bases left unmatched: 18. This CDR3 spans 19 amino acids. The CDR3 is CASCFVGLAPIGDTGELFF. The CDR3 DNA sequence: TGTGCCAGCTGTTTTGTGGGACTAGCGCCAATCGGGGACACCGGGGAGCTGTTTTTT.

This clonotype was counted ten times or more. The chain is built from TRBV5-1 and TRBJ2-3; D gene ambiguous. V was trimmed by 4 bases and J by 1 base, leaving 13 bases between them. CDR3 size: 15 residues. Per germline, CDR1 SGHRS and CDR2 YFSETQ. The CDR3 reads CASSPGPPGTDTQYF. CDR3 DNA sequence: TGCGCCAGCAGCCCCGGGCCCCCTGGCACAGATACGCAGTATTTT.

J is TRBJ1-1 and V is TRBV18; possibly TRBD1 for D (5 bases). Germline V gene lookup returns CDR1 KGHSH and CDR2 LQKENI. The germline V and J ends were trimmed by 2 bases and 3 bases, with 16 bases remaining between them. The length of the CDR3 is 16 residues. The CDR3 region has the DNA TGTGCCAGCTCACCATATTCGGGGGGTTGGGACACTGAAGCTTTCTTT. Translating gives CASSPYSGGWDTEAFF.

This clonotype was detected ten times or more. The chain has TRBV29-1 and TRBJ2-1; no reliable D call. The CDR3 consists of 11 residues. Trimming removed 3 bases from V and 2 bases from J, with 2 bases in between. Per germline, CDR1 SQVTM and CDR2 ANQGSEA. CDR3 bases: TGCAGCGTTGAGACCTACAATGAGCAGTTCTTC. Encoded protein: CSVETYNEQFF.

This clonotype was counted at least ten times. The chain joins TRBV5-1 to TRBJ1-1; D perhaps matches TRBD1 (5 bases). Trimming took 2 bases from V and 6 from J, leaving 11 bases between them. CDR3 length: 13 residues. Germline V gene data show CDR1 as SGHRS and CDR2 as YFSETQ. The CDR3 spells CASSLEGIAEAFF. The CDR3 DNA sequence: TGCGCCAGCAGCTTAGAGGGGATAGCTGAAGCTTTCTTT.

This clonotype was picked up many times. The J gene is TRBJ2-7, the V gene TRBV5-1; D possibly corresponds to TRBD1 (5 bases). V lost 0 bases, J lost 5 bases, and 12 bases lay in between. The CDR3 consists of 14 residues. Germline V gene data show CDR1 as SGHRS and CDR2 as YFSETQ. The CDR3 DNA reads TGCGCCAGCAGCTTGGCCCGCAGGGTGGACGAGCAGTACTTC. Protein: CASSLARRVDEQYF.

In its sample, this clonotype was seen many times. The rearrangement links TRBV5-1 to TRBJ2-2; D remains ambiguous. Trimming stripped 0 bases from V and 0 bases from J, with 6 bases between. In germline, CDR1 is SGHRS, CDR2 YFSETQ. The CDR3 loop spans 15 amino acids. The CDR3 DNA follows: TGCGCCAGCAGCTTGGTCCCGTCGAACACCGGGGAGCTGTTTTTT. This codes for CASSLVPSNTGELFF.

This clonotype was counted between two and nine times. The CDR3 region is CASSSLGQPLYEQYF. As DNA, the CDR3 is TGTGCCAGCAGCTCTCTAGGACAGCCTTTATACGAGCAGTACTTC. The genes are TRBV7-2 and TRBJ2-7; D is perhaps TRBD1 (6 bases). This CDR3 has 15 residues. With 4 bases removed from V and 4 bases from J, the gap between germline ends came to 17 bases. CDR1 is SGHTA, CDR2 FQGNSA, per germline.

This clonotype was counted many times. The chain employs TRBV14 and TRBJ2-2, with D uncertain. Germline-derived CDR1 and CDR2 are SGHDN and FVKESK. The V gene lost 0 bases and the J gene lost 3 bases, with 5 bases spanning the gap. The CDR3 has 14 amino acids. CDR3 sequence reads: CASSQDYYTGELFF. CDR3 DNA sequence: TGTGCCAGCAGCCAAGATTACTACACCGGGGAGCTGTTTTTT.

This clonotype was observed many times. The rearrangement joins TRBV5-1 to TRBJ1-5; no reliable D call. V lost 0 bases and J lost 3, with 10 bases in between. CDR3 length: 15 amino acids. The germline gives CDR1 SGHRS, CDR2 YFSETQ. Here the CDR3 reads CASSLVPQPNQPQHF. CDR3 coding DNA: TGCGCCAGCAGCTTGGTGCCCCAACCCAATCAGCCCCAGCATTTT.

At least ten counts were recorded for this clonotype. The CDR3 is CASSPRGVDSGELFF. DNA for the CDR3: TGTGCCAGCTCACCACGGGGAGTCGATTCCGGGGAGCTGTTTTTT. V gene TRBV18 combines with J gene TRBJ2-2, with D perhaps TRBD2 (5 bases). Germline V lookup: CDR1 KGHSH, CDR2 LQKENI. CDR3 length: 15 amino acids. V lost 1 base and J 6 bases, leaving 12 bases between the germline ends. The full variable domain, its missing parts supplied by reference TRBV18 and TRBJ2-2, is NAGVMQNPRHLVRRRGQEARLRCSPMKGHSHVYWYRQLPEEGLKFMVYLQKENIIDESGMPKERFSAEFPKEGPSILRIQQVVRGDSAAYFCASSPRGVDSGELFFGEGSRLTVL.

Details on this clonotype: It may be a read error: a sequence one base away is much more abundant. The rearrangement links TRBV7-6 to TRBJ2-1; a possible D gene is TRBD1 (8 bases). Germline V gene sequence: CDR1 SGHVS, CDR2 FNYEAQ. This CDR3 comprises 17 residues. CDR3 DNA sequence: TGTGCCAGCAGCTTTAGCCCGGAGGACAGGGACTACAATGCGCAGTTCTTC. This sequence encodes CASSFSPEDRDYNAQFF.

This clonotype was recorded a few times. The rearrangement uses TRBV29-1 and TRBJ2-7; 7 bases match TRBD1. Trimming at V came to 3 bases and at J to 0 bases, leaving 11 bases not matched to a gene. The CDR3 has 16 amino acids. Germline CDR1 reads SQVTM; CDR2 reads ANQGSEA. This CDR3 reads CSVDGTECKGSYEQYV. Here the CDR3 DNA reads TGCAGCGTTGACGGGACAGAGTGCAAGGGCTCCTACGAGCAGTACGTC.

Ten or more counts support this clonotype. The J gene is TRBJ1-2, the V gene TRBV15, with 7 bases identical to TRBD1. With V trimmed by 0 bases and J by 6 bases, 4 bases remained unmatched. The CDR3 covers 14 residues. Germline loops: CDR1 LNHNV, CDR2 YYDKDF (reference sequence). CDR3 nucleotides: TGTGCCACCAGCAGAGATAAGGGGGCCAATGGCTACACCTTC. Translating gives CATSRDKGANGYTF.

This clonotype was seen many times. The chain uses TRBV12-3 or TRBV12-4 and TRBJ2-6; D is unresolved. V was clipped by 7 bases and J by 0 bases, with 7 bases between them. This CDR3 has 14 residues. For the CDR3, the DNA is TGTGCCAGCACCCGAGACTCTGGGGCCAACGTCCTGACTTTC. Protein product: CASTRDSGANVLTF.

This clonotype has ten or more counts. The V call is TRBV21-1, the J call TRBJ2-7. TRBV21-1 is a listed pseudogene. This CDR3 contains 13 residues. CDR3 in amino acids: CASSITGSYEQYV. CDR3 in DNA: TGTGCCAGCAGCATTACTGGATCCTACGAGCAGTACGTC.